The T cell receptor beta chain under discussion was sequenced for a study of a mutant IDH1 vaccine in newly diagnosed glioma. As for the study in general: Standard pretreatment was either radiotherapy, temozolomide, or, for most, radiochemotherapy with temozolomide. At week 47 came visit V13, while visit V12 had come at week 35.

V lost 4 bases, J lost 5 bases, and 11 bases lay in between. This CDR3 spans 13 amino acids. In germline, CDR1 is MNHNS, CDR2 SASEGT. Using immunoSEQ multiplex PCR, the repertoire was profiled, and TCRdb retains in-frame clones only, with some absent. The sample carries 30,000 to 40,000 clones, around nine tenths recorded once. Noted time point: week 47, end of study. The study gave 300 ug of mutant IDH1 20-mer peptide per vaccine dose, with topical imiquimod. Patients had eight vaccinations, in weeks 1, 3, 5, 7, 11, 15, 19 and 23. Donors harbored newly found WHO grade 3 or 4 IDH1-mutant, ATRX-lost astrocytomas. Concerning this clone: Its antigen is currently unknown.

This sequence was found in a woman aged 25 to 39 with glioma. The specimen comprised PBMCs, sampled from a glioma patient whose treatment included an IDH1 peptide vaccine. V and J are TRBV6-1 and TRBJ2-5; no definite D call. DNA of the CDR3: TGTGCCAGCAGTGCCATTTCGTCTGAGACCCAGTACTTC. This gives the protein CASSAISSETQYF.